Listed below are T cell receptor beta chains from one sample, sequenced in a study of blood T cell repertoires in COVID-19. Method: immunoSEQ multiplex PCR; TCRdb's copy keeps in-frame clones and lacks some. There are tens of thousands of clones in the sample; roughly four fifths occur only once, and around 5.2% lies in the top ten. Sequencing was performed on peripheral blood. These receptors were taken from a man older than 75 with COVID-19, enrolled during active disease. Each CDR3 is given with its conserved first and last residue. The D gene is left open where the match is weak. Clone sizes are given selectively: once, few, many, or a class where the clone is expanded.

J gene: TRBJ2-7; clone size: NA; D gene: NA; V gene: TRBV30; CDR3 protein: CAWSFSLSDEQYF; CDR3 DNA: TGTGCCTGGAGTTTCTCTCTGTCGGACGAGCAGTACTTC
J gene: TRBJ2-2; clone size: once; D gene: TRBD1; V gene: TRBV18; CDR3 protein: CASEQGNAGELFF; CDR3 DNA: TGTGCCAGCGAACAGGGGAACGCCGGGGAGCTGTTTTTT
J gene: TRBJ2-1; clone size: NA; D gene: NA; V gene: TRBV25-1; CDR3 protein: CASSARQYNEQFF; CDR3 DNA: TGTGCCAGCAGTGCCCGACAGTACAATGAGCAGTTCTTC
J gene: TRBJ1-1; clone size: NA; D gene: NA; V gene: TRBV28; CDR3 protein: CASSFSGGTSLLNTEAFF; CDR3 DNA: TGTGCCAGCAGTTTCTCGGGGGGAACCTCTCTTTTGAACACTGAAGCTTTCTTT
J gene: TRBJ2-2; clone size: many; D gene: TRBD1; V gene: TRBV28; CDR3 protein: CASSSLRQGAPTGELFF; CDR3 DNA: TGTGCCAGCAGTTCCCTCCGACAGGGGGCGCCCACCGGGGAGCTGTTTTTT
J gene: TRBJ1-3; clone size: NA; D gene: NA; V gene: TRBV9; CDR3 protein: CASSVAPPAPGVGNTIYF; CDR3 DNA: TGTGCCAGCAGCGTAGCTCCCCCCGCCCCGGGAGTGGGAAACACCATATATTTT
J gene: TRBJ2-3; clone size: NA; D gene: TRBD2; V gene: TRBV10-3; CDR3 protein: CAVRTSGGSDTQYF; CDR3 DNA: TGTGCCGTCCGGACTAGCGGGGGTTCAGATACGCAGTATTTT
J gene: TRBJ1-6; clone size: NA; D gene: NA; V gene: TRBV6-5; CDR3 protein: CASQPGVRNSPLHF; CDR3 DNA: TGTGCCAGCCAGCCAGGGGTCCGTAATTCACCCCTCCACTTT
J gene: TRBJ1-5; clone size: NA; D gene: NA; V gene: TRBV28; CDR3 protein: CATHRGQKPHF; CDR3 DNA: TGTGCCACCCATCGAGGGCAGAAACCCCATTTT
J gene: TRBJ1-4; clone size: NA; D gene: TRBD1; V gene: TRBV19; CDR3 protein: CASSKPGTGLGEKLFF; CDR3 DNA: TGTGCCAGTAGTAAGCCCGGGACAGGATTGGGTGAAAAACTGTTTTTT
J gene: TRBJ2-5; clone size: NA; D gene: TRBD2; V gene: TRBV10-3; CDR3 protein: CANTRPSGQETQYF; CDR3 DNA: TGTGCCAACACAAGACCTAGCGGCCAAGAGACCCAGTACTTC
J gene: TRBJ2-1; clone size: NA; D gene: NA; V gene: TRBV12-5; CDR3 protein: CASGLPFQGVSSYNEQFF; CDR3 DNA: TGTGCTAGTGGTTTGCCCTTTCAAGGGGTCAGCTCCTACAATGAGCAGTTCTTC
J gene: TRBJ1-6; clone size: NA; D gene: TRBD1; V gene: TRBV30; CDR3 protein: CAWSVKGQGISGSPLHF; CDR3 DNA: TGTGCCTGGAGCGTGAAGGGACAGGGGATATCGGGTTCACCCCTCCACTTT
J gene: TRBJ2-1; clone size: NA; D gene: NA; V gene: TRBV3-1/TRBV3-2; CDR3 protein: CASSQSIASYNNEQFF; CDR3 DNA: TGTGCCAGCAGCCAATCCATAGCGAGTTACAACAATGAGCAGTTCTTC
J gene: TRBJ2-7; clone size: few; D gene: NA; V gene: TRBV29-1; CDR3 protein: CSAQGPLPPYEQYF; CDR3 DNA: TGCAGCGCACAGGGACCTCTCCCCCCCTACGAGCAGTACTTC
J gene: TRBJ2-2; clone size: NA; D gene: TRBD1; V gene: TRBV27; CDR3 protein: CASSNRGRVGLKTGELFF; CDR3 DNA: TGTGCCAGCAGTAACAGGGGGCGCGTGGGGCTGAAAACCGGGGAGCTGTTTTTT
J gene: TRBJ1-1; clone size: NA; D gene: TRBD1; V gene: TRBV28; CDR3 protein: CALYRMTGAEAFF; CDR3 DNA: TGTGCCCTATACAGAATGACAGGGGCCGAAGCTTTCTTT
J gene: TRBJ1-6; clone size: NA; D gene: TRBD1; V gene: TRBV9; CDR3 protein: CASSSDRGALHF; CDR3 DNA: TGTGCCAGCAGCTCGGACAGGGGGGCCCTCCACTTT
J gene: TRBJ2-1; clone size: NA; D gene: TRBD2; V gene: TRBV7-9; CDR3 protein: CASRGWAGASDNEQFF; CDR3 DNA: TGTGCCAGCAGGGGGTGGGCGGGAGCTAGCGACAATGAGCAGTTCTTC
J gene: TRBJ2-3; clone size: NA; D gene: TRBD2; V gene: TRBV19; CDR3 protein: CASSITAGATDTQYF; CDR3 DNA: TGTGCCAGTAGTATAACAGCGGGAGCCACAGATACGCAGTATTTT
J gene: TRBJ2-5; clone size: NA; D gene: TRBD1; V gene: TRBV11-1; CDR3 protein: CASSMETGRETQYF; CDR3 DNA: TGTGCCAGCAGCATGGAGACAGGGCGAGAGACCCAGTACTTC
J gene: TRBJ2-1; clone size: NA; D gene: TRBD2; V gene: TRBV25-1; CDR3 protein: CASSWASGAYNEQFF; CDR3 DNA: TGTGCCAGCAGCTGGGCCAGCGGGGCCTACAATGAGCAGTTCTTC
J gene: TRBJ1-6; clone size: NA; D gene: TRBD1; V gene: TRBV3-1/TRBV3-2; CDR3 protein: CASSQETGWLASPLHF; CDR3 DNA: TGTGCCAGCAGCCAAGAGACAGGGTGGTTGGCGTCACCCCTCCACTTT
J gene: TRBJ2-1; clone size: few; D gene: TRBD2; V gene: TRBV29-1; CDR3 protein: CSVASAGGRNEQFF; CDR3 DNA: TGCAGCGTTGCTTCAGCGGGGGGGCGAAATGAGCAGTTCTTC